The rows below give T cell receptor beta chains drawn from one sample of a study of graft-versus-host responses after intestinal transplantation. Clones were read by immunoSEQ multiplex PCR, and TCRdb kept only the in-frame ones, dropping some. The sample includes under 20,000 clones, around nine tenths of them seen just once. This sample comprised PBMCs, obtained more than 350 days after transplant. The receptors come from a human patient who received an intestinal transplant, so some T cells may come from the graft donor. CDR3s include the opening cysteine and the closing phenylalanine or tryptophan. A D gene is named only where the DNA matches it firmly. For some rows the clone size is stated as once, few or many, or as a class when expanded; others skip it.

j_call | v_call | clone_size | d_call | cdr3_aa | cdr3_nt
TRBJ2-5 | TRBV5-1 | . | TRBD2 | CASSLARGLQETQYF | TGCGCCAGCAGCTTGGCGCGGGGGTTACAAGAGACCCAGTACTTC
TRBJ1-1 | TRBV25-1 | . | TRBD1 | CASAPTLGQAHLNTEAFF | TGTGCCAGCGCCCCCACGTTGGGACAGGCCCATCTGAACACTGAAGCTTTCTTT
TRBJ2-1 | TRBV4-1 | . | TRBD1 | CASSPLLRTGVYNEQFF | TGCGCCAGCAGCCCCCTTCTACGAACAGGGGTCTACAATGAGCAGTTCTTC
TRBJ2-7 | TRBV25-1 | . | TRBD1 | CASSPRDRGFYEQYF | TGTGCCAGCAGCCCCCGGGACAGGGGGTTCTACGAGCAGTACTTC
TRBJ2-5 | TRBV7-6 | . | TRBD1 | CASSIGTGEETQYF | TGTGCCAGCAGCATAGGGACAGGGGAAGAGACCCAGTACTTC
TRBJ2-1 | TRBV6-4 | . | TRBD2 | CASSDSAGGSGEQFF | TGTGCCAGCAGTGACTCGGCGGGGGGTAGCGGTGAGCAGTTCTTC
TRBJ2-7 | TRBV9 | . | . | CASSASRDLGEQYF | TGTGCCAGCAGCGCCTCCCGGGATCTAGGCGAGCAGTACTTC
TRBJ1-5 | TRBV4-2 | . | . | CASSQARPVNQPQHF | TGTGCCAGCAGCCAAGCGCGGCCGGTCAATCAGCCCCAGCATTTT
TRBJ2-7 | TRBV6-1 | . | TRBD1 | CASSEGPYRGLSYEQYF | TGTGCCAGCAGTGAAGGCCCCTACAGGGGGCTGTCCTACGAGCAGTACTTC
TRBJ2-5 | TRBV5-6 | . | . | CASSFVSETQYF | TGTGCCAGCAGCTTCGTCTCGGAGACCCAGTACTTC
TRBJ2-3 | TRBV7-6 | . | . | CASSLPGNTDTQYF | TGTGCCAGCAGCTTACCAGGGAACACAGATACGCAGTATTTT
TRBJ2-5 | TRBV6-5 | . | TRBD1 | CASSSGQEETQYF | TGTGCCAGCAGTTCGGGACAGGAAGAGACCCAGTACTTC
TRBJ2-4 | TRBV6-1 | . | TRBD2 | CASSESADTGGLIGNIQYF | TGTGCCAGCAGTGAATCAGCGGACACGGGGGGGTTAATTGGAAACATTCAGTACTTC
TRBJ2-7 | TRBV4-3 | . | . | CASSQVRGADYEQYF | TGCGCCAGCAGCCAAGTTCGGGGGGCCGATTACGAGCAGTACTTC
TRBJ2-7 | TRBV2 | . | . | CASSLDRRSSYEQYF | TGTGCCAGCAGCTTAGACCGTAGAAGCTCCTACGAGCAGTACTTC
TRBJ1-6 | TRBV2 | . | TRBD1 | CASSGQGRESPLHF | TGTGCCAGCAGCGGACAGGGGCGAGAATCACCCCTCCACTTT
TRBJ2-2 | TRBV6-4 | . | . | CASSEGANTGELFF | TGTGCCAGCAGTGAGGGGGCGAACACCGGGGAGCTGTTTTTT
TRBJ1-2 | TRBV20-1 | few | . | CSASPRGGYTF | TGCAGTGCTAGTCCCAGGGGAGGCTACACCTTC
TRBJ2-3 | TRBV6-6 | . | . | CASSYGDTQYF | TGTGCCAGCAGTTACGGGGATACGCAGTATTTT
TRBJ1-5 | TRBV6-5 | once | TRBD1 | CASSYSAGGANQPQHF | TGTGCCAGCAGTTACTCAGCAGGGGGCGCCAATCAGCCCCAGCATTTT
TRBJ2-1 | TRBV14 | . | TRBD2 | CASSRGLARDNEQFF | TGTGCCAGCAGCCGAGGACTAGCGAGAGACAATGAGCAGTTCTTC
TRBJ2-1 | TRBV4-2 | . | . | CASSPLGPLNSYNEQFF | TGTGCCAGCAGCCCATTGGGACCCCTCAACTCCTACAATGAGCAGTTCTTC
TRBJ2-7 | TRBV4-1 | . | TRBD1 | CASSQGQGESSYEQYF | TGCGCCAGCAGCCAAGGACAGGGGGAAAGCTCCTACGAGCAGTACTTC
TRBJ1-1 | TRBV4-1 | . | . | CASSQQDTEAFF | TGCGCCAGCAGCCAACAGGACACTGAAGCTTTCTTT
TRBJ1-1 | TRBV6-6 | once | . | CASSYSGVSNTEAFF | TGTGCCAGCAGTTACTCAGGGGTGTCGAACACTGAAGCTTTCTTT
TRBJ2-1 | TRBV5-3 | . | . | CARSLVGGVQFF | TGTGCCAGAAGCTTAGTAGGCGGGGTTCAGTTCTTC
TRBJ2-2 | TRBV11-2 | . | . | CASSLGGSGELFF | TGTGCCAGCAGCTTAGGGGGCTCCGGGGAGCTGTTTTTT
TRBJ1-1 | TRBV27 | . | . | CASSNQVGTEAFF | TGTGCCAGCAGCAACCAAGTGGGCACTGAAGCTTTCTTT
TRBJ2-2 | TRBV4-1 | . | TRBD1 | CASSGQGIYTGELFF | TGCGCCAGCAGCGGACAGGGTATATACACCGGGGAGCTGTTTTTT
TRBJ2-1 | TRBV4-1 | . | . | CASSQLAFGGSSLFF | TGCGCCAGCAGCCAACTCGCGTTCGGAGGTTCGTCCTTGTTCTTC
TRBJ2-1 | TRBV7-6 | . | . | CASSWGLGNEQFF | TGTGCCAGCAGCTGGGGCCTTGGGAATGAGCAGTTCTTC
TRBJ1-2 | TRBV2 | . | TRBD1 | CATSLRQGIGGYTF | TGTGCCACGTCCTTAAGACAGGGCATTGGAGGCTACACCTTC
TRBJ1-4 | TRBV7-9 | . | . | CASSGSIGETNEKLFF | TGTGCCAGCAGCGGATCTATAGGGGAGACTAATGAAAAACTGTTTTTT
TRBJ1-2 | TRBV18 | . | TRBD1 | CASSPNSQGDGYTF | TGTGCCAGCTCACCTAACTCGCAGGGGGATGGCTACACCTTC
TRBJ1-1 | TRBV2 | . | . | CASSGAHTEAFF | TGTGCCAGCAGTGGGGCCCACACTGAAGCTTTCTTT
TRBJ2-2 | TRBV19 | . | . | CASSISGAGELFF | TGTGCCAGTAGTATTTCAGGGGCCGGGGAGCTGTTTTTT
TRBJ1-5 | TRBV5-5 | . | TRBD1 | CASSDDRGRWGPQHF | TGTGCCAGCAGCGACGACAGGGGCCGGTGGGGGCCCCAGCATTTT
TRBJ2-1 | TRBV6-5 | . | . | CASSSLLSYNEQFF | TGTGCCAGCAGTTCTTTGCTCTCCTACAATGAGCAGTTCTTC
TRBJ2-1 | TRBV6-1 | . | . | CASSVDGYNEQFF | TGTGCCAGCAGTGTGGACGGCTACAATGAGCAGTTCTTC
TRBJ2-6 | TRBV7-8 | . | . | CASSLVGGPGANVLTF | TGTGCCAGCAGCTTAGTTGGGGGGCCTGGGGCCAACGTCCTGACTTTC
TRBJ1-1 | TRBV28 | . | . | CASSSPRSVHQAFF | TGTGCCAGCAGTTCACCCCGCTCTGTACATCAAGCTTTCTTT
TRBJ2-1 | TRBV29-1 | . | TRBD2 | CSVASPGLAGDSSDEQFF | TGCAGCGTTGCCAGTCCGGGACTAGCGGGAGACTCTAGCGATGAGCAGTTCTTC
TRBJ2-3 | TRBV7-2 | . | TRBD2 | CASRREGLDTQYF | TGTGCCAGCCGGCGGGAGGGCCTGGATACGCAGTATTTT
TRBJ2-5 | TRBV2 | . | . | CASRLAMETQYF | TGTGCCAGCAGACTAGCAATGGAGACCCAGTACTTC
TRBJ2-5 | TRBV7-9 | . | TRBD2 | CASSLGLAGGGETQYF | TGTGCCAGCAGCCTGGGACTAGCGGGAGGGGGTGAGACCCAGTACTTC
TRBJ1-1 | TRBV5-6 | . | . | CASSLWGVMNTEAFF | TGTGCCAGCAGCTTGTGGGGGGTCATGAACACTGAAGCTTTCTTT
TRBJ1-1 | TRBV6-5 | few | . | CASREGTEAFF | TGTGCCAGCAGGGAAGGGACTGAAGCTTTCTTT
TRBJ2-7 | TRBV5-1 | . | . | CASSYVFRGWFRNEQYF | TGCGCCAGCAGCTACGTTTTCAGGGGATGGTTTCGGAACGAGCAGTACTTC
TRBJ2-5 | TRBV7-2 | . | TRBD2 | CASSLVSSGGQETQYF | TGTGCCAGCAGCTTAGTCTCTAGCGGGGGCCAAGAGACCCAGTACTTC
TRBJ2-1 | TRBV7-2 | . | TRBD1 | CASSVSGFGTGGNEQFF | TGTGCCAGCAGCGTGTCAGGGTTCGGGACAGGGGGGAATGAGCAGTTCTTC